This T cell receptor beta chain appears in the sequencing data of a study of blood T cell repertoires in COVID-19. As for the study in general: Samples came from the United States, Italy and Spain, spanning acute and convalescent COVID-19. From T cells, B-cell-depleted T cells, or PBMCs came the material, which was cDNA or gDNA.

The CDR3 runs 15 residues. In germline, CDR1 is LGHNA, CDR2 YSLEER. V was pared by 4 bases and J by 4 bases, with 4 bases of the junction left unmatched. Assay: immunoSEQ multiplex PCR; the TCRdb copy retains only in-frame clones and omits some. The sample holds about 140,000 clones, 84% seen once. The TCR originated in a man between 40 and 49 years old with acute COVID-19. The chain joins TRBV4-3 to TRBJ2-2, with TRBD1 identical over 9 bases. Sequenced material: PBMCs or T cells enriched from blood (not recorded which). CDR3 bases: TGCGCCAGCAGCCTGGACAGGGGTTCCACCGGGGAGCTGTTTTTT. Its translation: CASSLDRGSTGELFF.